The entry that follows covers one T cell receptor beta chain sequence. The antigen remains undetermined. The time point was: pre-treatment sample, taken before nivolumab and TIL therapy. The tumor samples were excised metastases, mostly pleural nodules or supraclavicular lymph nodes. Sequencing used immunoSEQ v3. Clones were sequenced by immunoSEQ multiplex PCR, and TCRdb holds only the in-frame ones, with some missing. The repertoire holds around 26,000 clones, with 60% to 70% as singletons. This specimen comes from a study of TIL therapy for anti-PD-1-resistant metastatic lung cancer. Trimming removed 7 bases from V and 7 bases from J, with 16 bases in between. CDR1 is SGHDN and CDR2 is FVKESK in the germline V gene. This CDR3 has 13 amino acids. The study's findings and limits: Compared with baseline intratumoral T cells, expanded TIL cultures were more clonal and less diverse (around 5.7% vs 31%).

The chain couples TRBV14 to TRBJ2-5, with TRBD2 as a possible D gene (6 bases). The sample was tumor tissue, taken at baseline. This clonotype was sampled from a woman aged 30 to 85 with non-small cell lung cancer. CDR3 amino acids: CASTSTARGTQYF. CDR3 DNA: TGTGCCAGCACCTCGACAGCGCGGGGGACCCAGTACTTC.